This T cell receptor beta chain derives from a study of technical replicates of blood from several donors (dated by TCRdb to the late 2010s). The CDR3 starts with the cysteine, ends with the phenylalanine, and has 14 residues. The CDR3 DNA has 42 bases and is translated from base 1. V gives up 4 bases and J gives up 5 bases, and the segment between their germline ends measures 13 bases. CDR1 and CDR2 are drawn from the germline V gene: SGHRS, YFSETQ. The library was prepared using the immunoSEQ multiplex PCR assay. Drawn from immuneACCESS, this table holds only the in-frame rearrangements with V and J called that TCRdb kept. Clones are partly lost; checked studies trace under half to an unresolved V gene and leave the rest unexplained. Recorded for this sample are about 67,000 clones; 98% of them occurred a single time. Together, the top ten hold about 0.16% of the sample. In the case of this clone: It has no known antigen specificity. Nothing much larger sits one base from this clone, and base qualities are not available.

The sample comprised T cells isolated from PBMCs. The TCR sequence derives from a human donor in good health. The chain is assembled from TRBV5-1 and TRBJ2-1, with TRBD2 as a weak D call on 6 bases. The DNA sequence follows: TGCGCCAGCAGCACCGGGACTCCTAACAATGAGCAGTTCTTC. The resulting protein is CASSTGTPNNEQFF.